This entry lists 11 T cell receptor beta chains sequenced from one sample in a study of T cells in Graves' hyperthyroidism and ophthalmopathy. RNA transcripts gave rise to amplified TCR beta CDR3 regions. TCR CDR3 underwent first-round RT-PCR with the HTBI primer set. Each CDR3 protein is one row after TCRdb ran MiXCR on the multiplex PCR reads. The sample has about 400,000 distinct CDR3 sequences, over 12% seen once. Input material: blood. The receptors originated from a man aged 50 to 60 with Graves' ophthalmopathy.

Many counts were recorded for this clonotype. DNA for the CDR3: TGCAGCACCGTGTTAGGAGGACCATCCTACAATGAGCAGTTCTTC. As protein: CSTVLGGPSYNEQFF. The chain combines TRBV20-1 with TRBJ2-1; maybe TRBD2 (5 bases). The germline CDR1 and CDR2 sequences are DFQATT and SNEGSKA (reference sequence). CDR3 length: 15 residues.

This clonotype showed up many times. V usage is TRBV2 and J usage is TRBJ2-7; D is tentatively TRBD1 or TRBD2 (5 bases each). Trimming cost V 9 bases and J 2 bases, with 11 bases left between them. The CDR3 totals 12 residues. Germline lookup yields CDR1 SNHLY and CDR2 FYNNEI. In DNA, the CDR3 is TGTGCCAGTATACGGGACCCCTACGAGCAGTACTTC. Translated, it gives CASIRDPYEQYF.

This clonotype was observed many times. CDR3 DNA: TGCGCCAGCAGCCACCTCAGCCGAGACAGGGCCTACGAGCAGTACTTC. Its protein is CASSHLSRDRAYEQYF. This sequence joins TRBV4-1 and TRBJ2-7; 7 bases are shared with TRBD1. CDR1 is MGHRA, CDR2 YSYEKL, per germline. The CDR3 consists of 16 residues. The V and J ends lost 3 bases and 2 bases, in that order; junction bases with no gene match: 10.

This clonotype came up a few times. The chain uses TRBV15 and TRBJ2-1; weak D call: TRBD1 (6 bases). The CDR3 is 16 amino acids. Germline CDR1 reads LNHNV; CDR2 reads YYDKDF (reference sequence). V dropped 0 bases and J dropped 8 bases, with 17 bases sitting between them. For the CDR3, the DNA is TGTGCCACCAGCAGAGATAGGGTCCTGGGGGCTTATGAGCAGTTCTTC. This translates into CATSRDRVLGAYEQFF.

A word on this clonotype: A clone one base away is much larger, so this may be a read error. The chain has TRBV12-3 or TRBV12-4 and TRBJ2-1, with 8 bases that match TRBD2. This CDR3 spans 13 amino acids. CDR3 coding DNA: TGTGCCAGCAGAGCTAGCGGGCAAAATGAGCAGTCCTTC. Translation: CASRASGQNEQSF.

A remark on this clonotype: A much bigger clone sits one base away, suggesting this may be a read error. V usage is TRBV28 and J usage is TRBJ1-4; D not resolved. The CDR3 extends over 15 amino acids. CDR1 is MDHEN, CDR2 SYDVKM, per germline. The CDR3: CASSKRGQANERLFF. The CDR3 DNA reads TGTGCCAGCAGCAAGCGTGGGCAAGCTAATGAAAGACTGTTTTTT.

This clonotype appeared a few times. The chain has TRBV12-3 or TRBV12-4 and TRBJ1-3; D possibly corresponds to TRBD1 (6 bases). V was clipped by 5 bases and J by 2 bases, with 10 bases between them. This CDR3 spans 14 amino acids. CDR3 amino acids: CASSTGTTGNTIYF. CDR3 DNA: TGTGCCAGCAGTACCGGGACAACTGGAAACACCATATATTTT.

The gene calls are TRBV12-3 or TRBV12-4 and TRBJ2-5; 8 bases are shared with TRBD1. J lost 4 bases, V lost 6 bases, and 10 bases had no gene match. This CDR3 region has 15 residues. CDR3 protein: CASSAHRTGLETQYF. The CDR3 DNA is TGTGCCAGCAGCGCCCATAGGACAGGGCTAGAGACCCAGTACTTC.

This clonotype was recorded a few times. The chain joins TRBV13 to TRBJ1-1; possibly TRBD1 for D (5 bases). The CDR3 extends over 17 amino acids. In germline, CDR1 is PRHDT, CDR2 FYEKMQ (reference sequence). Trimming took 4 bases from V and 4 from J, leaving 22 bases between them. The chain's CDR3 is CASSSITRTPGGTEAFF. The CDR3 DNA sequence: TGTGCCAGCAGCTCCATTACCCGGACCCCGGGGGGCACTGAAGCTTTCTTT.

Concerning this clonotype: A much larger clone differs by one base, so this may be a read error. The chain recombines TRBV10-3 with TRBJ2-1; no reliable D call. The CDR3 runs 15 residues. Trimming removed 5 bases from V and 4 bases from J, with 15 bases in between. CDR1 is ENHRY, CDR2 SYGVKD, per germline. The CDR3 coding sequence is TGTGCCATCAGTCCCAGGAGTAAGGTATACAATGAGCAGTTCTTC. Protein: CAISPRSKVYNEQFF.

This clonotype was counted ten times or more. This rearrangement joins TRBV30 to TRBJ2-1, with D tentatively TRBD2 (5 bases). Deletions cut 1 base from V and 6 bases from J, with 19 bases between. The CDR3 is 16 amino acids. From germline, CDR1 is GTSNPN and CDR2 SVGIG (reference sequence). CDR3 sequence reads: CAWSGPPSSPGNEQFF. The CDR3 nucleotides read TGTGCCTGGAGTGGACCCCCTAGCAGCCCAGGCAATGAGCAGTTCTTC.